A single TCR beta chain is shown here with its context. The data derive from a study of blood T cell repertoires in COVID-19. Study-wide background: There were acute and convalescent COVID-19 samples, and they came from the United States, Italy and Spain. Nucleic acid was either cDNA or gDNA, and it came from T cells, B-cell-depleted T cells, or PBMCs.

Authors' methods: Reference gene primer amplification gave estimated nucleated cell counts. Sequenced by immunoSEQ multiplex PCR; TCRdb stores in-frame clones only, minus some. Clonal size and the V and J genes are those of that table, whereas D and trimming came from the DNA. The data show approximately 53,000 clones, about 88% seen once. The V and J ends lost 4 bases and 7 bases respectively, with 13 bases between them. Germline V lookup: CDR1 KGHSH, CDR2 LQKENI. This CDR3 has 14 amino acids. This clonotype originated in a human donor in a cohort sampled during active COVID-19. This rearrangement joins TRBV18 to TRBJ2-2; TRBD1 is a possible D gene (6 bases). Specimen: peripheral blood. The CDR3 here is CASSRAGAGGELFF. CDR3 nucleotides: TGTGCCAGCTCACGCGCAGGGGCAGGCGGGGAGCTGTTTTTT.